These 32 T cell receptor beta chains were all obtained from the same sample, sequenced in a study of siplizumab effects on memory and regulatory T cells. TCRdb keeps only in-frame clones here, not all; method: immunoSEQ multiplex PCR. The sample records some 62,000 clones, roughly 78% being singletons. Sequencing input: memory CD4+ T cells sorted from blood. These receptors all stem from a human donor in good health.

This chain joins TRBV7-2 and TRBJ2-5, with 8 bases lining up with TRBD2. CDR1 is SGHTA, CDR2 FQGNSA, per germline. The CDR3 totals 14 residues. Trimming cost V 5 bases and J 4 bases; bases outside gene matches: 6. For the CDR3, the DNA is TGTGCCAGCAGCGGTCGGGGGGGCCGAGAGACCCAGTACTTC. It translates to CASSGRGGRETQYF. The variable domain in full, completed from reference TRBV7-2 and TRBJ2-5, reads GAGVSQSPSNKVTEKGKDVELRCDPISGHTALYWYRQSLGQGLEFLIYFQGNSAPDKSGLPSDRFSAERTGGSVSTLTIQRTQQEDSAVYLCASSGRGGRETQYFGPGTRLLVL.

V gene TRBV19 combines with J gene TRBJ1-6, with D possibly matching TRBD1 (5 bases). Germline-derived CDR1 and CDR2 are LNHDA and SQIVND (reference sequence). There are 16 residues in the CDR3. The germline V and J ends were trimmed by 4 bases and 7 bases, with 17 bases remaining between them. CDR3 residues: CASSKGHGRINSPLHF. The CDR3 nucleotides are TGTGCCAGTAGTAAGGGGCATGGCAGAATAAATTCACCCCTCCACTTT.

This clone was detected only once. The chain carries TRBV9 and TRBJ2-1; the match to TRBD2 covers 9 bases. The CDR3 is made up of 16 amino acids. Germline trimming cut 4 bases from V and 9 bases from J; bases unmatched to any gene: 14. Germline values: CDR1 SGDLS, CDR2 YYNGEE. CDR3 protein: CASSLPFAGGPGEQFF. The CDR3 region has the DNA TGTGCCAGCAGCCTCCCCTTTGCGGGGGGGCCAGGTGAGCAGTTCTTC.

In its sample, this clone was seen once. The rearrangement links TRBV11-2 to TRBJ2-5; 9 bases are shared with TRBD1. TRBJ2-7 explains the end of the DNA better; the J call may be wrong. Germline CDR1 and CDR2: SGHAT and FQNNGV. This CDR3 is built from 15 residues. CDR3 residues: CASSLGRTGVYEQYF. In DNA form, the CDR3 reads TGTGCCAGCAGCTTAGGCCGGACAGGGGTCTACGAGCAGTACTTC.

The chain carries TRBV11-3 and TRBJ2-1, with no clear D. Trimming took 0 bases from V and 6 from J, leaving 3 bases between them. The CDR3 runs to 12 residues. Germline V gene data show CDR1 as SGHNT and CDR2 as YENEEA. The chain's CDR3 is CASSLDLNEQFF. The CDR3 DNA reads TGTGCCAGCAGCTTAGATCTCAATGAGCAGTTCTTC.

This chain links TRBV6-5 with TRBJ1-1; D unresolved. CDR1 is MNHEY, CDR2 SVGAGI, per germline. Trimming took 0 bases from V and 1 from J, leaving 9 bases between them. CDR3 length: 15 residues. This CDR3 is CASSYSYEGNTEAFF. In DNA form, the CDR3 reads TGTGCCAGCAGTTACTCGTACGAGGGGAACACTGAAGCTTTCTTT.

This sequence joins TRBV21-1 and TRBJ2-5; TRBD1, the table's D call, lacks a check against the DNA. TRBV21-1 represents a pseudogene. There are 13 residues in the CDR3. The CDR3 reads CASNLDRQETQYF. The DNA of the CDR3 is TGTGCCAGCAACCTCGACAGGCAAGAGACCCAGTACTTC.

The chain combines TRBV7-2 with TRBJ2-2; D is possibly TRBD1 (5 bases). The CDR3 has 16 amino acids. V lost 1 base and J 0 bases, leaving 9 bases between the germline ends. Germline loops: CDR1 SGHTA, CDR2 FQGNSA. CDR3 bases: TGTGCCAGCAGCTTAGATAGGGGCTCGAACACCGGGGAGCTGTTTTTT. Amino acids: CASSLDRGSNTGELFF.

The rearrangement joins TRBV5-5 to TRBJ1-1, with D possibly being TRBD1 (5 bases). CDR3 length: 14 residues. Germline-derived CDR1 and CDR2 are SGHKS and YYEKEE (reference sequence). V lost 2 bases to trimming and J lost 5 bases, with 13 bases between them. CDR3 nucleotide sequence: TGTGCCAGCAGCTTAAGGGGAAGCCCAACTGAAGCTTTCTTT. Protein product: CASSLRGSPTEAFF.

This chain links TRBV19 with TRBJ1-2; 9 bases map to TRBD1. Germline V gives CDR1 LNHDA, CDR2 SQIVND (reference sequence). CDR3 size: 14 residues. The trim removed 7 bases at V and 2 bases at J, leaving 5 bases unmatched. This chain's CDR3 is CASTRQGVNYGYTF. Here the CDR3 DNA reads TGTGCCAGTACCCGACAGGGGGTAAACTATGGCTACACCTTC.

CDR3 DNA: TGCAGCGTCGGGTCCTCCTACGAGCAGTACTTC. Its protein is CSVGSSYEQYF. The V call is TRBV29-1, the J call TRBJ2-7; D is uncertain. Trimming left V 6 bases short and J 0 bases short, with 6 bases between. Germline V gives CDR1 SQVTM, CDR2 ANQGSEA. The CDR3 contains 11 residues.

The V gene is TRBV5-6, the J gene TRBJ2-5, with 10 bases identical to TRBD2. Germline CDR1 and CDR2: SGHDT and YYEEEE. The CDR3 spans 15 residues. V gave up 1 base and J gave up 2 bases; unmatched junction bases: 2. DNA for the CDR3: TGTGCCAGCAGCTTGTTACTAGCGGGGCAAGAGACCCAGTACTTC. Encoded protein: CASSLLLAGQETQYF.

DNA for the CDR3: TGTGCCAGCAGCCGGGACAGAGCTAACTATGGCTACACCTTC. Translating it yields CASSRDRANYGYTF. V is TRBV5-4 and J is TRBJ1-2; 7 bases align to TRBD1. Germline values: CDR1 SGHNT, CDR2 YYREEE (reference sequence). CDR3 length: 14 amino acids. J was trimmed by 0 bases and V by 4 bases; bases with no gene match: 3.

A single count supports this clone. Here the CDR3 reads CASRLGRLNTEAFF. CDR3 coding DNA: TGTGCCAGCAGGCTGGGGCGTTTGAACACTGAAGCTTTCTTT. The chain has TRBV27 and TRBJ1-1, with TRBD1 as a possible D gene (5 bases). Trimming cost V 6 bases and J 0 bases, with 11 bases left between them. CDR1 is MNHEY and CDR2 is SMNVEV in the germline V gene (reference sequence). This CDR3 spans 14 amino acids.

V usage is TRBV7-9 and J usage is TRBJ2-5; tentative D call: TRBD2 (5 bases). V was clipped by 7 bases and J by 4 bases, with 16 bases between them. CDR3 length: 14 amino acids. Germline V gives CDR1 SEHNR, CDR2 FQNEAQ (reference sequence). The CDR3 DNA is TGTGCCAGCACCCCGGACTTACACGGAGAGACCCAGTACTTC. It specifies CASTPDLHGETQYF.

The chain combines TRBV18 with TRBJ2-1; the D gene is possibly TRBD2 (6 bases). V lost 2 bases and J lost 8, with 16 bases in between. CDR1 and CDR2 from the germline V gene are KGHSH and LQKENI. CDR3 length: 15 amino acids. The CDR3 spells CASSPTKAGSDEQFF. The DNA for the CDR3 is TGTGCCAGCTCACCAACCAAAGCGGGTAGCGATGAGCAGTTCTTC.

V is TRBV6-5 and J is TRBJ1-1, with TRBD1 as a possible D gene (5 bases). Trimming shortened V by 2 bases and J by 1 base, and 11 bases separated the two germline ends. There are 15 residues in the CDR3. Germline assignment: CDR1 MNHEY and CDR2 SVGAGI. The CDR3 loop reads CASSYGGNRNTEAFF. In DNA form, the CDR3 reads TGTGCCAGCAGTTACGGGGGAAATCGGAACACTGAAGCTTTCTTT.

This chain connects TRBV5-1 to TRBJ2-6; possibly TRBD1 for D (6 bases). The CDR3 is made up of 16 amino acids. Trimming removed 4 bases at V and 0 bases at J, with 11 bases between. Germline lookup yields CDR1 SGHRS and CDR2 YFSETQ. The CDR3 protein is CASSLDSRSGANVLTF. CDR3 bases: TGCGCCAGCAGCCTGGACAGCCGCTCTGGGGCCAACGTCCTGACTTTC.

The chain has TRBV21-1 and TRBJ2-5. TRBV21-1 is noted as a pseudogene. This CDR3 region has 17 residues. CDR3 sequence (DNA): TGTGCCAGCAGTCCAGTTCGCAGCTTGTCATACCAAGAGACCCAGTACTTC. Encoded protein: CASSPVRSLSYQETQYF.

The chain has TRBV4-2 and TRBJ2-7; D gene ambiguous. The CDR3 totals 11 residues. Looked up from germline, CDR1 is LGHNA and CDR2 is YNFKEQ. With 2 bases removed from V and 1 base from J, the gap between germline ends came to 0 bases. CDR3 sequence reads: CASSQSYEQYF. CDR3 coding DNA: TGTGCCAGCAGCCAATCCTACGAGCAGTACTTC.

The chain links TRBV6-5 to TRBJ1-3, with 7 bases aligning to TRBD1. V dropped 3 bases and J dropped 2; count of bases not matched to a gene: 7. The V gene's germline CDR1 is MNHEY and CDR2 SVGAGI. The CDR3 is 16 amino acids. CDR3 DNA: TGTGCCAGCAGTTATAACAGGGGAGGGCCTGGAAACACCATATATTTT. Translation: CASSYNRGGPGNTIYF.

V gene TRBV5-1 combines with J gene TRBJ1-1, with 7 bases that match TRBD1. The CDR3 covers 13 residues. V shed 0 bases and J 8 bases; nucleotides not matched to a gene: 4. Germline CDR1 and CDR2: SGHRS and YFSETQ. CDR3 residues: CASSLETGLEAFF. The CDR3 region has the DNA TGCGCCAGCAGCTTGGAGACAGGGCTCGAAGCTTTCTTT.

A remark on this clone: Other nucleotide sequences in the sample specify the same CDR3. This chain connects TRBV19 to TRBJ2-1; tentatively, D is TRBD2 (5 bases). This CDR3 is 16 amino acids long. Trimming pared 1 base from V and 0 bases from J, leaving 10 bases between. Germline values: CDR1 LNHDA, CDR2 SQIVND (reference sequence). CDR3 in DNA: TGTGCCAGTAGTATAGCTACGGGGAGCTCCTACAATGAGCAGTTCTTC. Translating gives CASSIATGSSYNEQFF.

The chain couples TRBV13 to TRBJ2-3; D is possibly TRBD1 (5 bases). Germline CDR1 PRHDT, CDR2 FYEKMQ (reference sequence). The CDR3 is 15 amino acids. V dropped 2 bases and J dropped 0 bases, with 9 bases sitting between them. CDR3 nucleotide sequence: TGTGCCAGCAGCTTAAAAACAGGTAGCACAGATACGCAGTATTTT. Protein: CASSLKTGSTDTQYF.

J is TRBJ1-5 and V is TRBV30; D possibly corresponds to TRBD1 (5 bases). This CDR3 comprises 15 residues. Trimming took 4 bases from V and 2 from J, leaving 15 bases between them. Germline CDR1 and CDR2: GTSNPN and SVGIG (reference sequence). The CDR3: CAWKEGRHGNQPQHF. In DNA form, the CDR3 reads TGTGCCTGGAAGGAGGGGAGGCACGGCAATCAGCCCCAGCATTTT.

The chain joins TRBV7-2 to TRBJ2-1, with TRBD2 matching 7 bases. This CDR3 spans 15 amino acids. Germline V gene lookup returns CDR1 SGHTA and CDR2 FQGNSA. V was pared by 0 bases and J by 6 bases, with 5 bases of the junction left unmatched. CDR3 sequence (DNA): TGTGCCAGCAGCTTAGCCGGGGTAGCGGGCAATGAGCAGTTCTTC. It specifies CASSLAGVAGNEQFF.

This chain joins TRBV27 and TRBJ2-7; D perhaps matches TRBD1 (6 bases). The CDR3 runs 17 residues. Looked up from germline, CDR1 is MNHEY and CDR2 is SMNVEV (reference sequence). The germline V and J ends were trimmed by 4 bases and 3 bases, with 22 bases remaining between them. The CDR3 bases are TGTGCCAGCAGTTATAGTTTTGGGCCGCGAGGGGGCTACGAGCAGTACTTC. Protein: CASSYSFGPRGGYEQYF.

CDR3 amino acids: CASSLGDLRSYEQYF. CDR3 coding DNA: TGCGCCAGCAGCTTGGGCGACTTGAGGTCCTACGAGCAGTACTTC. J is TRBJ2-7 and V is TRBV5-1; D gene unclear. Trimming left V 0 bases short and J 1 base short, with 11 bases between. This CDR3 has 15 residues. Germline assignment: CDR1 SGHRS and CDR2 YFSETQ.

J is TRBJ1-1 and V is TRBV11-2; 7 bases agree with TRBD1. This CDR3 spans 15 amino acids. V was clipped by 4 bases and J by 4 bases; unmatched bases: 9. The germline V gene encodes CDR1 SGHAT and CDR2 FQNNGV. The CDR3 loop reads CASSYLDRVGTEAFF. As DNA, the CDR3 is TGTGCCAGCAGCTATCTCGACAGGGTAGGCACTGAAGCTTTCTTT.

The chain joins TRBV27 to TRBJ1-2; 7 nucleotides agree with TRBD1. After removal of 0 bases from V and 8 bases from J, the junction contained 3 bases not matched to a gene. The CDR3 consists of 13 residues. Germline V lookup: CDR1 MNHEY, CDR2 SMNVEV (reference sequence). CDR3 bases: TGTGCCAGCAGTTTATCGAAAGGGGGCGGCTACACCTTC. This codes for CASSLSKGGGYTF.

The V gene is TRBV19, the J gene TRBJ2-1, with 8 positions matching TRBD1. The V segment lost 1 base and the J segment 6 bases; nucleotides outside the gene matches: 2. The CDR3 length is 14 residues. Germline V gene sequence: CDR1 LNHDA, CDR2 SQIVND (reference sequence). CDR3 DNA sequence: TGTGCCAGTAGTATAGGACAGGGGATCAATGAGCAGTTCTTC. Its translation is CASSIGQGINEQFF.

The CDR3, as DNA: TGTGCCAGCTCAGCACAGTTCTCTGGAAACACCATATATTTT. Its translation is CASSAQFSGNTIYF. The rearrangement links TRBV18 to TRBJ1-3; D is ambiguous. The CDR3 has 14 residues. The V and J ends lost 5 bases and 0 bases respectively, with 8 bases between them. CDR1 and CDR2 (germline): KGHSH, LQKENI.